This TCR beta chain comes out of a study of lymphopenia after photon versus proton radiotherapy. There are 13 residues in the CDR3. Trimming took 3 bases from V and 1 from J, leaving 6 bases between them. The germline V gene has CDR1 SGHTA and CDR2 FQGNSA. A note on this clone: The antigen is not known.

Some clones are missing from TCRdb's copy, which holds only in-frame ones; the method was immunoSEQ multiplex PCR. The sample holds tens of thousands of clones, about 86% seen once. Points from the study as a whole: Oligoclonal CD8+ Temra expansion after nadir drove photon patients' diversity drop. Relative stability marked proton patients; photon patients lost diversity and naive cells.

The chain uses TRBV7-2 and TRBJ1-2, with D possibly matching TRBD1 (5 bases). This sample comprised peripheral blood, obtained from a patient treated with proton-based radiotherapy. The source is a woman aged 70-85 years with pancreatic cancer. Some clones in this sample may be carry-over from other donors' samples. The CDR3 nucleotides are TGTGCCAGCAGCTTCAGGGTTAACTATGGCTACACCTTC. This gives the protein CASSFRVNYGYTF.